The present entry profiles one TCR beta chain with its context. This record belongs to a study of technical replicates of blood from a few donors. Repertoires were generated with immunoSEQ multiplex PCR, while TCRdb's copy carries only in-frame clones and drops some. The sample has tens of thousands of clones, roughly 94% seen once; the top ten hold around 0.25%. Losses at the gene ends were 6 bases for V and 3 bases for J; bases not matched to a gene: 6. This CDR3 is 14 amino acids long. The germline gives CDR1 MDHEN, CDR2 SYDVKM. The chain is built from TRBV28 and TRBJ2-7, with 9 nucleotides matching TRBD2. The TCR originated in a human donor in good health. The sample was T cells isolated from PBMCs. CDR3 bases: TGTGCCAGCAGGCTTAGCGGGAGAAACTACGAGCAGTACTTC. It specifies CASRLSGRNYEQYF.